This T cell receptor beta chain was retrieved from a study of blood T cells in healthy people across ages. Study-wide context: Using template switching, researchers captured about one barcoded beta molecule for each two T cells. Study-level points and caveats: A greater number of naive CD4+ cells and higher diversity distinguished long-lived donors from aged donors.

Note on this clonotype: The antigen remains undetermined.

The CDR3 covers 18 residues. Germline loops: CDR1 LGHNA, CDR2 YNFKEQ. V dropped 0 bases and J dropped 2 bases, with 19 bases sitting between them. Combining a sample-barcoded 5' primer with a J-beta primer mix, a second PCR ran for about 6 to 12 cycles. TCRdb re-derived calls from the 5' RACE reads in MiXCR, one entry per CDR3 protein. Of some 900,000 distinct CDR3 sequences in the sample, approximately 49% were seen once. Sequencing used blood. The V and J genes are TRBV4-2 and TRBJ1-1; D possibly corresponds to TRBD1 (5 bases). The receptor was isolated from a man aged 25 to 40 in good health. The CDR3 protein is CASSQEGGRGRPNTEAFF. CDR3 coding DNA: TGTGCCAGCAGCCAAGAAGGCGGGCGGGGCCGGCCCAACACTGAAGCTTTCTTT.